The source of this T cell receptor beta chain is a study of blood T cell repertoires in COVID-19. Methods used by the authors: Estimated nucleated cell counts came from reference gene primer amplification. Clones were sequenced by immunoSEQ multiplex PCR, and TCRdb holds only the in-frame ones, with some missing. That table furnishes V, J and clone size, whereas the DNA furnished D and trimming. The sample has fewer than 60,000 clones; more than 90% are singletons. This CDR3 is built from 20 residues. The ends lost 0 bases at V and 5 bases at J; junction bases unmatched: 11. Per germline, CDR1 SGHRS and CDR2 YFSETQ.

The rearrangement uses TRBV5-1 and TRBJ2-1; TRBD2 agrees at 16 bases. The receptor was isolated from a human donor in a cohort sampled during active COVID-19. The material sequenced was peripheral blood. Here the CDR3 reads CASSLGPGLAGGPYHNEQFF. In DNA form, the CDR3 reads TGCGCCAGCAGCTTGGGCCCGGGACTAGCGGGAGGGCCGTACCACAATGAGCAGTTCTTC.